This TCR beta chain was captured by sequencing in a study of cytomegalovirus exposure and HLA in healthy donors. Overall study results and limits: In a later analysis, several top co-occurrence clusters appeared linked to parvovirus B19, influenza, CMV and Epstein-Barr virus. Most of the CMV-associated TCR beta chains (in a later analysis) appeared to be HLA-restricted.

Primers included in the PCR were 60 Vbeta and 13 Jbeta primers. Clones were sequenced by immunoSEQ multiplex PCR, and TCRdb holds only the in-frame ones, with some missing. Of some 130,000 clones listed, approximately 84% are singletons. The CDR3 sequence is 13 residues long. Trimming stripped 6 bases from V and 8 bases from J, with 16 bases between. CDR1 is SNHLY, CDR2 FYNNEI, per germline. With regard to this clone: The antigen is undetermined.

This TCR derives from a boy aged 2-9 years in good health and CMV-seronegative. V gene TRBV2 combines with J gene TRBJ1-1; weak D call: TRBD1 (6 bases). The sequenced sample consisted of PBMCs. Written as DNA, the CDR3 is TGTGCCAGCAGCCCCGGGGGGCTGACGGAAGCTTTCTTT. Amino acid sequence: CASSPGGLTEAFF.